This paragraph reports one T cell receptor (beta chain). This clone was seen only a few times. Its antigen is unknown. Base qualities were left out, and no much larger clone turns up one base away. In total, around 600 healthy bone marrow donors made up the cohort. At the time of sampling, all cohort members were nominally healthy, though unrecorded immune exposures were likely present. The donor was CMV seronegative and was included in the group of several hundred seronegative cohort members. Each donor provided a peripheral blood sample, and peripheral blood mononuclear cells were used for TCR beta sequencing. Genomic DNA was extracted from the blood cell samples with the Qiagen DNeasy Blood Extraction Kit. The source of the sample is a study of cytomegalovirus exposure and HLA in healthy donors (dated by TCRdb to 2015 to 2018). About the investigation overall: In an earlier analysis of 550 to 750 of the donors, roughly 300 Gb of sequence data and 95 million to 130 million unique TCR beta sequences from roughly 200 million T cells were reported. A separate validation cohort of about 110 different subjects was used in addition to the roughly 720-subject first cohort. To decide whether each TCR beta V gene segment behaved as functional or pseudogenic, an earlier analysis of fewer than 750 of the donors relied on high-throughput TCR beta sequencing. In a later analysis, previously published TCR beta repertoires from 550 to 700 donors were re-analyzed and high-resolution HLA genotyping was added so that TCR occurrence patterns could be studied. In a later genetic analysis, genome-wide SNP genotypes for about three fifths of the 666 donors were used, and that subset was treated as a discovery cohort. Donor age, sex, ethnicity and CMV serostatus were compiled alongside the repertoire data. Typing coverage varied by locus: roughly 629-630 donors for A, B, C, DRB1 and DQB1; roughly 520 for DQA1; approximately 610 for DPA1; approximately 490 for DPB1. The aim of the study was to test whether cataloging public T cell receptors could identify signatures of past pathogen exposure. In the later analysis, no new phenotypic data were used to find candidate immune exposures; instead, reliance was placed on TCR beta sequences and their occurrence across donors. About 300 gigabases of sequencing data and 70 million to 100 million unique TCR sequences were included in an early release covering roughly 600 HLA-typed donors. Roughly 5 DR-DQ haplotypes were handled as single units for association and clustering, since linkage in the cohort was strong. The genetic ancestry cluster associated with self-reported Caucasian donors included over 80% of the 398 genotyped donors. The T cell repertoires of some 670 subjects were profiled by immunosequencing and related to cytomegalovirus serostatus. Every discovery cohort repertoire had been produced on one sequencing platform. HLA typing covered class I and class II loci at four-digit resolution. Across some 400 genotyped donors of the cohort, an average of approximately 240,000 unique TCR beta nucleotide sequences per donor were sequenced, and roughly 20% of those sequences were non-productive. To predict cytomegalovirus infection status, the study brought together high-throughput TCR immunosequencing, statistical association of individual TCRs with disease status, and machine learning. General study outcomes and caveats: V-gene and J-gene trimming of TCR beta chains was associated with a missense DCLRE1C variant in a later genetic analysis, and the association was replicated in an independent cohort. A later analysis found that TCR association rates varied across HLA loci, with DRB1 alleles showing the most associated TCRs and HLA-C alleles the fewest. When HLA alleles, especially DR and DQ, strongly co-occurred, TCR associations were difficult to assign to individual alleles. The presence/absence analyses assumed that sequencing depth was roughly uniform across donors, and that assumption may not be true. According to the authors, the approach could potentially be generalized to other disease states and immunological phenotypes. A later analysis found that HLA-associated TCR beta chains were more clonally expanded and had lower generation probabilities than equally common non-associated chains. Because some donors lacked HLA typing at each locus, the association tests relied only on the typed subset. According to a later analysis, parvovirus B19, influenza, CMV and Epstein-Barr virus appeared linked to several top co-occurrence clusters. Broadly in line with IMGT annotations, most TCR beta V segments showed up in productive rearrangements about 87% or about 30% of the time in an earlier analysis of several hundred of the donors. In a later genetic analysis, fewer N-insertions in productive TCRs were reported among donors in an Asian-associated ancestry cluster than the approximately 710-donor mean. A total of fewer than 200 TCR beta chains were listed by the study as associated with cytomegalovirus. Only TCR beta chains were sequenced in this cohort, and the absence of alpha or paired-chain data limited detectable features. Correlated functional status among segregating V segments might be attributable to linkage disequilibrium, but an unknown experimental factor could not be ruled out. Most TCR sequences were observed very rarely across donors, whereas some public TCRs were present in many individuals. In a later analysis, most CMV-associated TCR beta chains were found to appear HLA-restricted, with HLA associations seemingly driven largely by CMV exposure. The classifier was reported to diagnose cytomegalovirus status with high specificity and sensitivity in both the original and validation cohorts. The only immune exposure information available for the cohort was CMV serostatus. Specific HLA alleles were associated with over 15,000 TCR beta sequences at a false discovery rate of 0.05 in a later analysis. A further reported finding was that TCR beta sequences accurately predicted the HLA-A and HLA-B alleles for most subjects in the first cohort. A cluster of highly shared sequence variants was judged likely to represent a technical artifact of the sequencing pipeline. The earlier analysis of some 560 of the donors excluded approximately 15 rarely observed V segments, including chromosome 9 orphons, because counts were too low. In vitro tests confirmed that a few of the cytomegalovirus-associated TCR beta chains recognize cytomegalovirus antigens.

Library preparation used the immunoSEQ multiplex PCR assay. For the multiplex PCR, a mixture combining 60 forward primers for TCR Vbeta segments and 13 reverse primers for TCR Jbeta segments was used. The CDR3 region of rearranged TCR beta genes was amplified from genomic DNA by a multiplex PCR assay. Amplified TCR beta libraries were sequenced as 87-base-pair reads on the Illumina HiSeq System. Concerning the study's data processing: Across the 500 to 750 repertoires, a later analysis counted approximately 83 million unique TCR beta chains, 9.5 million to 13 million of which were shared by at least two donors. Raw reads were error-corrected and collapsed into unique sequences by a nearest-neighbor algorithm in which closely related sequences were merged to remove PCR and sequencing errors. CDR3 sequences were aligned to IMGT reference sequences to assign V, D and J gene segments. For a sequence to be retained, a match of at least six nucleotides was required to both a V gene segment and a J gene segment. Rearrangements were classified as productive when the CDR3 lacked stop codons and remained in frame with V and J, and all other rearrangements were classified as non-productive. Following IMGT convention, CDR3 was defined as the stretch from the second conserved V-encoded cysteine up to the conserved J-encoded phenylalanine. Sequences without an unambiguous match to a single V gene segment were excluded from the earlier analysis of approximately 560 of the donors. In an earlier analysis of 450 to 700 of the donors, V segments were called functional above 56.7% productive rearrangements and were called segregating when the between-donor standard deviation exceeded 5%. To diagnose cytomegalovirus status from the catalog of TCR beta chain sequences, a statistical classification framework was built. A later analysis assigned V and J genes by comparing TCR nucleotide sequences with IMGT/GENE-DB human TR gene sequences. The TCRdist pipeline was used in a later analysis to assign CDR3 sequences and most-parsimonious VDJ recombination scenarios. A later analysis defined each TCR beta chain by its CDR3 amino acid sequence plus V-gene family, and excluded reads lacking a unique V-gene family. To address suspected cross-contamination and a sequencing artifact, a later analysis removed over 500 highly shared, low-generation-probability nucleotide sequences. In a later analysis, a clonal expansion index for each public chain was calculated from normalized within-repertoire ranks of inferred template counts. In a later analysis, generation probabilities were computed using a VDJ recombination model fitted to out-of-frame rearrangements, and the results were checked against IGoR. Hypergeometric tests were used in a later analysis to score TCR-TCR, TCR-HLA and TCR-CMV co-occurrence, with a repertoire-size bias correction applied to the TCR pairs. In a later analysis, false discovery rates were estimated by permuting HLA or CMV assignments 20 times. In a later analysis, co-occurring TCRs were grouped using DBSCAN, and TCRdist sequence similarity was added for clustering within HLA-allele-positive subsets. Repertoires with fewer than 30,000 or more than 120,000 public chains were left out of co-occurrence clustering, as were about five repertoires with anomalous nucleotide sharing. TCRdb mirrors the immuneACCESS table, restricted to in-frame sequences. Some clones are absent from its copies; in checked studies, under half trace to an unresolved V gene, and the reason for the others is unknown. V and J calls plus clone size are reproduced from that table; the DNA served to infer D and trimming. This sample lists around 140,000 clones; over 75% were detected once. Approximately 2% of the sample goes to the ten largest clones.

The sample was PBMCs. The receptor was derived from a man aged 35 to 55 in good health and CMV-seronegative.

The CDR3 loop reads CASRTPGVGETQYF. DNA sequence: TGTGCCAGCCGCACCCCCGGGGTAGGAGAGACCCAGTACTTC. The chain uses TRBV6-5 and TRBJ2-5; a weak D assignment points to TRBD2 (5 bases agree). V loses 8 bases, J loses 4 bases, and the germline ends lie 17 bases apart. Measured from the cysteine to the phenylalanine, the CDR3 is 14 residues long. The DNA shown is the 42-base CDR3, in frame from base 1. Based on the germline V gene, the CDR1 and CDR2 sequences are MNHEY and SVGAGI.